The 6 T cell receptor beta chains listed next were all sequenced from one sample in a study of T cell repertoires in cytomegalovirus infection (dated by TCRdb to between 2019 and 2020). TCRdb names Illumina HiSeq 1500 as the instrument used. The public sequencing data were trimmed at Q25 with fastp and processed into clonotypes with MiXCR by TCRdb, which kept only in-frame beta chains. Rows are combined by CDR3 protein, so each entry shows the most common genes and DNA. The sample data list around 530,000 distinct CDR3 sequences, and approximately 26% of these were observed just once. The leading ten clones occupy approximately 13% of the sample. Sequenced sample: PBMCs. The receptors shown here come from a human donor in good health (CMV status not recorded). Some clones in this sample may be carry-over from other donors' samples.

This clonotype was detected only a few times. The chain employs TRBV6-5 and TRBJ1-3; D may be TRBD1 (5 bases). There are 17 residues in the CDR3. Germline CDR1 and CDR2: MNHEY and SVGAGI. Trimming removed 1 base at V and 2 bases at J, with 15 bases between. DNA of the CDR3: TGTGCCAGCAGTTACTTCGCCCAGGGCGCGACTGGAAACACCATATATTTT. Its protein is CASSYFAQGATGNTIYF.

This clonotype was seen more than once but under ten times. The rearrangement uses TRBV6-2 or TRBV6-3 and TRBJ1-4; weak D call: TRBD1 (5 bases). This CDR3 is 14 amino acids long. V was clipped by 5 bases and J by 8 bases, with 15 bases between them. Germline assignment: CDR1 MNHEY and CDR2 SVGEGT. The CDR3 is CASSRDPEEEKLFF. As DNA, the CDR3 is TGTGCCAGCAGTCGGGACCCGGAGGAGGAAAAACTGTTTTTT.

The table lists this clonotype with a few counts. The rearrangement links TRBV4-1 to TRBJ1-2; possible D gene TRBD1, 5 bases. This CDR3 has 17 amino acids. V was clipped by 0 bases and J by 4 bases, with 18 bases between them. Germline loops: CDR1 MGHRA, CDR2 YSYEKL. CDR3 DNA sequence: TGCGCCAGCAGCCAAGATGTTAATGGGGGTAGAGGCTATGGCTACACCTTC. It codes for CASSQDVNGGRGYGYTF.

J is TRBJ2-5 and V is TRBV29-1; maybe TRBD1 (6 bases). V dropped 2 bases and J dropped 4 bases, with 11 bases sitting between them. This CDR3 contains 13 residues. Germline loops: CDR1 SQVTM, CDR2 ANQGSEA. The CDR3 DNA follows: TGCAGCGTTGAAACAGGGTCTTCAGAGACCCAGTACTTC. Protein sequence: CSVETGSSETQYF.

This clonotype was seen more than once but under ten times. This sequence joins TRBV7-9 and TRBJ2-3, with D perhaps matching TRBD2 (5 bases). The CDR3 spans 15 residues. The V gene's germline CDR1 is SEHNR and CDR2 FQNEAQ (reference sequence). V lost 0 bases to trimming and J lost 4 bases, with 11 bases between them. The CDR3 coding sequence is TGTGCCAGCAGCTTAGCCGGGCGGGCCGCAGATACGCAGTATTTT. Protein sequence: CASSLAGRAADTQYF.

The sample holds one count of this clonotype. This sequence joins TRBV29-1 and TRBJ2-3; 8 positions agree with TRBD1. Germline V gene data show CDR1 as SQVTM and CDR2 as ANQGSEA. V shed 6 bases, J shed 4 bases, and the junction held 12 bases outside the gene matches. This CDR3 region has 15 residues. Here the CDR3 DNA reads TGCAGCGTATCCCCTCGGACAGGGTTTTCAGATACGCAGTATTTT. Translated, it gives CSVSPRTGFSDTQYF.